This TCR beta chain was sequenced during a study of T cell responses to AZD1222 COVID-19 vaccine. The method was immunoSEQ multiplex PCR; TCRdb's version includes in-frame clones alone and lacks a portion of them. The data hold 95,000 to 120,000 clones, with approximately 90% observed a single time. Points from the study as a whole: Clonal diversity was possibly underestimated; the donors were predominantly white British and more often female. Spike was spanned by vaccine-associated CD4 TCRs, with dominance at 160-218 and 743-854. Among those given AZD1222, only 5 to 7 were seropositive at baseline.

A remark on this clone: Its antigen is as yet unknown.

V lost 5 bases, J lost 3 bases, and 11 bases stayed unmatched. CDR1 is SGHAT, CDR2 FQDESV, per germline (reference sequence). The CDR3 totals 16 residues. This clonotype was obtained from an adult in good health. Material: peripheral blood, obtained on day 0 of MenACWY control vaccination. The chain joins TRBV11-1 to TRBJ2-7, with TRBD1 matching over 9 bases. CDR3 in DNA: TGTGCCAGCAGCCCGCGAGCGGGACAGGGATACTACGAGCAGTACTTC. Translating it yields CASSPRAGQGYYEQYF.